This TCR beta chain was observed in a study of shared clonotypes between healthy human individuals. Study overall: The composition of the donors was a couple of women and a few men aged 18 to 49. For every donor, three CD4 naive, three CD4 memory, two CD8 naive and one CD8 memory plates were used.

The method was immunoSEQ multiplex PCR; TCRdb's version includes in-frame clones alone and lacks a portion of them. The data hold some 2.1 million clones, with around 95% observed a single time. Terminally differentiated effector memory CD45RA+ cells were excluded by CCR7 positive selection of CD45RO-negative cells. Germline V gives CDR1 SGHNT, CDR2 YYREEE (reference sequence). The junction had 4 bases not matched to a gene; V was cut back by 4 bases and J by 3 bases. This CDR3 has 14 residues. The TCR comes from a man younger than 35 in good health. Some clones in this sample may be carry-over from other donors' samples. This chain uses TRBV5-4 with TRBJ2-7; TRBD2 agrees at 10 bases. What was sequenced was naive CD8+ T cells from PBMCs. The CDR3 loop is CASSPRTSGYEQYF. CDR3 nucleotide sequence: TGTGCCAGCAGCCCGCGGACTAGCGGCTACGAGCAGTACTTC.